This record concerns one T cell receptor (beta chain) sequence. Authors' methods: Using reference gene primer amplification, nucleated cell counts were estimated. Only in-frame clones appear in the TCRdb table, and some are missing; sequencing was by immunoSEQ multiplex PCR. The DNA was the basis for D and trimming; V, J and clone size are from that table. In the table there are fewer than 400,000 clones, 85% to 90% of which are singletons. These data are taken from a study of blood T cell repertoires in COVID-19. About the research overall: Whether acute or convalescent, the COVID-19 samples came from the United States, Italy and Spain.

The CDR3 covers 10 residues. Germline loops: CDR1 MNHEY, CDR2 SVGAGI. The V gene lost 10 bases and the J gene lost 5 bases, with 8 bases spanning the gap. Participant-given clinical history determined each cohort assignment. Two negative PCRs, clearance, or symptom resolution characterized the recovered Cohort 3 donors. The source of this sequence is a woman aged 25-40 years who had recovered from COVID-19. The sample was PBMCs or T cells enriched from blood (not recorded which). The chain joins TRBV6-5 to TRBJ2-5; perhaps TRBD2 as D (6 bases). The CDR3 reads CATRGETQYF. The CDR3 nucleotides are TGTGCCACCCGGGGGGAGACCCAGTACTTC.